This TCR beta chain was recorded in a study of blood T cell repertoires in COVID-19. About the research overall: Italy, Spain and the United States were the sources of the convalescent and acute COVID-19 samples. T cells, B-cell-depleted T cells, or PBMCs supplied cDNA or gDNA.

This clone has only one observation. CDR1 and CDR2 (germline): LNHDA, SQIVND (reference sequence). The CDR3 extends over 13 amino acids. The V and J ends lost 3 bases and 7 bases respectively, with 10 bases between them. Per the original methods: Scientists estimated how many nucleated cells there were by amplifying reference gene primers. Clones were sequenced by immunoSEQ multiplex PCR, and TCRdb holds only the in-frame ones, with some missing. The DNA was the basis for D and trimming; V, J and clone size are from that table. The sample holds roughly 150,000 clones; about four fifths are singletons and the top ten take about 15%.

The chain links TRBV19 to TRBJ1-5; D ambiguous. The specimen was peripheral blood. The origin of this receptor is a human donor with acute or convalescent COVID-19. The donor label of this sample is uncertain. The CDR3 spells CASSMEGGQPQHF. CDR3 sequence (DNA): TGTGCCAGTAGTATGGAGGGCGGGCAGCCCCAGCATTTT.